This T cell receptor beta chain is drawn from a study of cytomegalovirus exposure and HLA in healthy donors. In the study overall: Early release data held approximately 81 million unique TCRs from HLA-typed donors.

General study findings and limits: TCR beta chain V- and J-gene trimming was linked, in a later analysis, to a missense variant in DCLRE1C.

It was with 60 Vbeta and 13 Jbeta primers that the PCR ran. Produced via immunoSEQ multiplex PCR; TCRdb's table is partial and in-frame only. Seen here are 180,000 or so clones, more than 65% observed once, and the top ten hold about 2.5%. This clone was seen a single time. The antigen remains unidentified. All donors participated as healthy donors of bone marrow. The sequence derives from a woman aged 30 to 39 in good health and CMV-seropositive. Sequencing input: PBMCs.

The CDR3 coding sequence is TGTGCCACCGGAAGGGGGTCTTACGAGCAGTACTTC. It specifies CATGRGSYEQYF. J is TRBJ2-7 and V is TRBV28, with a possible D match to TRBD1 (6 bases). V was trimmed by 10 bases and J by 4 bases, leaving 14 bases between them. Germline V gene data show CDR1 as MDHEN and CDR2 as SYDVKM. The CDR3 spans 12 residues.